Here is one TCR beta chain with its context. Its specificity is unknown. This sample is part of a study of OX40 agonist ivuxolimab in advanced cancers. Findings and limits, study-wide: What antigens the expanded peripheral T cells recognized was never established.

This table comes from immunoSEQ multiplex PCR, and its TCRdb copy is limited to in-frame clones, with some not included. The sample shows 77,000 or so clones, approximately 86% of them seen only once. The CDR3 totals 12 residues. V shed 6 bases and J shed 8 bases, with 13 bases lying between them. From germline, CDR1 is MNHEY and CDR2 SMNVEV (reference sequence). The V call is TRBV27, the J call TRBJ1-2; D unresolved. The source material was CD4+ or CD8+ T cells sorted from blood, sampled in a trial of the OX40 agonist ivuxolimab. The receptor was derived from an adult with an advanced solid tumor such as melanoma, head and neck, liver or kidney cancer. The CDR3 DNA sequence: TGTGCCAGCAGCCCGGCAGTGGGGGGCTACACCTTC. Encoded protein: CASSPAVGGYTF.